The 24 T cell receptor beta chains below come from one sample, sequenced in a study of beta chain features in type 1 diabetes. Antigen specificity for these receptors is unknown. General study findings and limits: Moderately but significantly shorter TCRB CDR3s were found in Type 1 diabetes patients in all four CD4+ subsets.

Expressed TCRB transcripts were sequenced, since all the RNA that had been isolated was reverse transcribed. Repertoires were generated with immunoSEQ multiplex PCR, while TCRdb's copy carries only in-frame clones and drops some. The table shows a few hundred thousand clones, with roughly 13% occurring only once. The sequenced sample consisted of naive CD4+ T cells from blood. These receptors originate from a woman between 18 and 30 years old with type 1 diabetes.

There are a few counts of this clone. The chain is built from TRBV5-1 and TRBJ2-2, with a possible D match to TRBD2 (5 bases). The germline V and J ends were trimmed by 0 bases and 5 bases, with 8 bases remaining between them. The germline V gene has CDR1 SGHRS and CDR2 YFSETQ. The CDR3 consists of 14 residues. In nucleotides, the CDR3 is TGCGCCAGCAGCTTGGCCGGGGAGACCGGGGAGCTGTTTTTT. Protein product: CASSLAGETGELFF.

This chain joins TRBV19 and TRBJ1-1; D unresolved. Germline loops: CDR1 LNHDA, CDR2 SQIVND (reference sequence). CDR3 length: 14 residues. V was clipped by 6 bases and J by 5 bases, with 16 bases between them. CDR3 protein: CASRTQVSRTEAFF. CDR3 in DNA: TGTGCCAGTAGGACCCAGGTTTCGAGAACTGAAGCTTTCTTT.

This clone has more than one count but fewer than ten. The sample contains more than one DNA sequence encoding this CDR3. The chain links TRBV30 to TRBJ2-1; D call uncertain. This CDR3 is built from 11 residues. CDR1 and CDR2 from the germline V gene are GTSNPN and SVGIG (reference sequence). The germline V and J ends were trimmed by 2 bases and 4 bases, with 3 bases remaining between them. The CDR3 sequence: CAWSLYNEQFF. In DNA, the CDR3 is TGTGCCTGGAGTCTTTACAATGAGCAGTTCTTC.

The rearrangement uses TRBV14 and TRBJ2-7; perhaps TRBD2 as D (5 bases). The CDR3 runs 14 residues. Looked up from germline, CDR1 is SGHDN and CDR2 is FVKESK. V was pared by 1 base and J by 3 bases, with 10 bases between. CDR3 region: CASSQVGGCYEQYV. CDR3 bases: TGTGCCAGCAGCCAAGTCGGCGGGTGCTACGAGCAGTACGTC.

The V call is TRBV5-1, the J call TRBJ2-1, with D possibly being TRBD2 (7 bases). The V gene's germline CDR1 is SGHRS and CDR2 YFSETQ. Trimming cost V 0 bases and J 8 bases, with 15 bases left between them. The CDR3 loop spans 15 amino acids. In DNA form, the CDR3 reads TGCGCCAGCAGCTTGGAGGGGGGGCGATGGGATGAGCAGTTCTTC. The encoded protein is CASSLEGGRWDEQFF. The whole variable domain, remainder taken from reference TRBV5-1 and TRBJ2-1, is KAGVTQTPRYLIKTRGQQVTLSCSPISGHRSVSWYQQTPGQGLQFLFEYFSETQRNKGNFPGRFSGRQFSNSRSEMNVSTLELGDSALYLCASSLEGGRWDEQFFGPGTRLTVL.

The V call is TRBV19, the J call TRBJ2-1; 11 nucleotides line up with TRBD2. Looked up from germline, CDR1 is LNHDA and CDR2 is SQIVND (reference sequence). The V and J ends lost 2 bases and 8 bases, in that order; junction bases with no gene match: 11. The CDR3 is made up of 17 amino acids. CDR3 region: CASSILLAGGPGDEQFF. For the CDR3, the DNA is TGTGCCAGTAGTATATTATTAGCGGGAGGGCCTGGGGATGAGCAGTTCTTC.

The rearrangement joins TRBV5-1 to TRBJ1-2; 8 bases agree with TRBD1. The germline gives CDR1 SGHRS, CDR2 YFSETQ. This CDR3 is 14 amino acids long. The V gene end was trimmed by 6 bases and the J gene end by 8 bases; junction bases not matched to a gene: 12. The CDR3 bases are TGCGCCAGCACCTCCGGACAGGGTGTGAGCGGCTACACCTTC. It specifies CASTSGQGVSGYTF.

This clone was detected only a few times. V is TRBV10-3 and J is TRBJ2-1; 13 bases agree with TRBD2. CDR1 ENHRY and CDR2 SYGVKD come from the germline V gene. CDR3 length: 14 amino acids. The J segment lost 10 bases and the V segment lost 4 bases, leaving 4 bases of the junction unmatched. The CDR3 spells CAISVGLAGVEQFF. The CDR3 DNA reads TGTGCCATCAGTGTAGGACTAGCGGGAGTAGAGCAGTTCTTC.

This clone was recorded a few times. V usage is TRBV7-9 and J usage is TRBJ2-3; TRBD1 matches at 7 bases. CDR3 size: 14 residues. CDR1 and CDR2 from the germline V gene are SEHNR and FQNEAQ (reference sequence). With 5 bases clipped from V and 2 bases from J, the junction kept 4 bases outside the gene matches. The CDR3 sequence: CASSRDRVTDTQYF. DNA for the CDR3: TGTGCCAGCAGCCGCGACAGGGTCACAGATACGCAGTATTTT.

This clone was seen more than once but under ten times. J is TRBJ2-7 and V is TRBV5-1; TRBD1 matches 8 bases. The ends lost 6 bases at V and 2 bases at J; junction bases unmatched: 10. CDR3 length: 15 amino acids. Germline CDR1 is SGHRS and CDR2 is YFSETQ. CDR3 nucleotide sequence: TGCGCCAGCAAATTCGGACAGGGCCGAGCCTACGAGCAGTACTTC. This encodes CASKFGQGRAYEQYF.

This chain connects TRBV19 to TRBJ1-2, with 8 bases matching TRBD1. Germline CDR1 LNHDA, CDR2 SQIVND (reference sequence). The junction had 8 bases not matched to a gene; V was cut back by 5 bases and J by 3 bases. CDR3 length: 15 residues. The CDR3 region has the DNA TGTGCCAGTAGTCCGCGGACAGGGTTCGACTATGGCTACACCTTC. This sequence encodes CASSPRTGFDYGYTF.

This chain connects TRBV29-1 to TRBJ2-1; 7 bases are shared with TRBD2. The germline V gene encodes CDR1 SQVTM and CDR2 ANQGSEA. CDR3 length: 12 amino acids. V lost 7 bases to trimming and J lost 3 bases; unmatched junction nucleotides: 3. The CDR3 DNA reads TGCAGCGCCATAGCGGGCTACAATGAGCAGTTCTTC. This translates into CSAIAGYNEQFF.

The chain uses TRBV2 and TRBJ2-7; 12 bases line up with TRBD2. Germline-derived CDR1 and CDR2 are SNHLY and FYNNEI. This CDR3 has 13 amino acids. V gave up 9 bases and J gave up 2 bases; unmatched junction bases: 2. For the CDR3, the DNA is TGTGCCAGACGGACTAGCGGGACCTACGAGCAGTACTTC. It yields the protein CARRTSGTYEQYF.

The chain joins TRBV4-1 to TRBJ2-5; 14 bases agree with TRBD2. The CDR3 spans 17 residues. Trimming cost V 4 bases and J 4 bases; bases outside gene matches: 8. From germline, CDR1 is MGHRA and CDR2 YSYEKL. CDR3 nucleotide sequence: TGCGCCAGCAGCCCTTATGCCGGGACTAGCGGGGGAGAGACCCAGTACTTC. Translated, it gives CASSPYAGTSGGETQYF.

This clone was detected only a few times. This chain links TRBV11-2 with TRBJ2-5; unclear D gene. Trimming stripped 1 base from V and 5 bases from J, with 5 bases between. CDR1 SGHAT and CDR2 FQNNGV come from the germline V gene. The CDR3 has 12 residues. The CDR3 spells CASSLARETQYF. DNA of the CDR3: TGTGCCAGCAGCTTAGCCCGGGAGACCCAGTACTTC.

The chain uses TRBV28 and TRBJ2-7; D is perhaps TRBD2 (5 bases). V was trimmed by 8 bases and J by 2 bases, leaving 22 bases between them. The CDR3 sequence is 16 residues long. Germline CDR1 is MDHEN and CDR2 is SYDVKM. The CDR3 DNA reads TGTGCCAGCTTCCCTCCCGGGGTACGAACAGCCTACGAGCAGTACTTC. Its protein product is CASFPPGVRTAYEQYF.

This sequence joins TRBV5-1 and TRBJ1-1; no firm D call. Germline lookup yields CDR1 SGHRS and CDR2 YFSETQ. V was cut by 5 bases and J by 0 bases, with 11 bases left in between. This CDR3 comprises 14 residues. The CDR3 protein is CASRVEAVNTEAFF. The CDR3 DNA sequence: TGCGCCAGCAGGGTAGAAGCGGTGAACACTGAAGCTTTCTTT.

This clone has only a few counts. This chain connects TRBV9 to TRBJ2-7; TRBD2 matches at 8 bases. CDR1 and CDR2 from the germline V gene are SGDLS and YYNGEE. V trimming: 0 bases; J trimming: 3 bases; junction bases outside the gene matches: 8. The CDR3 length is 16 residues. Here the CDR3 DNA reads TGTGCCAGCAGCGTAGGCGGGGGGAGTTCCTTCTACGAGCAGTACTTC. It yields the protein CASSVGGGSSFYEQYF.

As to this clone: This specimen includes other DNA sequences encoding the same CDR3. The genes are TRBV5-1 and TRBJ2-2; the D gene is possibly TRBD1 (5 bases). This CDR3 is built from 15 residues. Per germline, CDR1 SGHRS and CDR2 YFSETQ. V gave up 0 bases and J gave up 4 bases, with 10 bases separating them. In nucleotides, the CDR3 is TGCGCCAGCAGCTTGGGGTCAGGGCTCACCGGGGAGCTGTTTTTT. Translating it yields CASSLGSGLTGELFF. The whole variable domain, remainder taken from reference TRBV5-1 and TRBJ2-2, is KAGVTQTPRYLIKTRGQQVTLSCSPISGHRSVSWYQQTPGQGLQFLFEYFSETQRNKGNFPGRFSGRQFSNSRSEMNVSTLELGDSALYLCASSLGSGLTGELFFGEGSRLTVL.

The chain uses TRBV7-6 and TRBJ2-7; D call uncertain. Germline CDR1 reads SGHVS; CDR2 reads FNYEAQ. The CDR3 is 15 amino acids. V dropped 0 bases and J dropped 0 bases, with 9 bases sitting between them. The CDR3 DNA is TGTGCCAGCAGCTTAGCGGCAGGAAGCTCCTACGAGCAGTACGTC. It codes for CASSLAAGSSYEQYV.

In its sample, this clone was seen a few times. This chain connects TRBV28 to TRBJ2-7, with D tentatively TRBD2 (6 bases). The V gene's germline CDR1 is MDHEN and CDR2 SYDVKM. The CDR3 extends over 14 amino acids. Trimming removed 6 bases at V and 3 bases at J, with 15 bases between. This CDR3 reads CASREGSRVYEQYF. The DNA for the CDR3 is TGTGCCAGCAGGGAGGGTAGTAGAGTCTACGAGCAGTACTTC.

This clone has just a few counts. The chain couples TRBV5-4 to TRBJ2-1; 9 bases map to TRBD2. V was pared by 4 bases and J by 4 bases, with 6 bases of the junction left unmatched. Germline values: CDR1 SGHNT, CDR2 YYREEE (reference sequence). The CDR3 extends over 15 amino acids. DNA for the CDR3: TGTGCCAGCAGCCCGACTAGCGGCCCATACAATGAGCAGTTCTTC. This sequence encodes CASSPTSGPYNEQFF.

This clone was seen a handful of times. The chain uses TRBV7-2 and TRBJ2-1; D is possibly TRBD2 (5 bases). Germline V gene sequence: CDR1 SGHTA, CDR2 FQGNSA. The CDR3 has 13 amino acids. V was cut by 9 bases and J by 0 bases, with 9 bases left in between. CDR3 sequence: CASKRSSYNEQFF. CDR3 nucleotides: TGTGCCAGTAAGCGGAGCTCCTACAATGAGCAGTTCTTC. The whole variable domain, filled in from reference TRBV7-2 and TRBJ2-1, reads GAGVSQSPSNKVTEKGKDVELRCDPISGHTALYWYRQSLGQGLEFLIYFQGNSAPDKSGLPSDRFSAERTGGSVSTLTIQRTQQEDSAVYLCASKRSSYNEQFFGPGTRLTVL.

This sequence joins TRBV5-1 and TRBJ2-5; no definite D call. The CDR3 length is 14 residues. V was cut by 4 bases and J by 5 bases, with 15 bases left in between. The germline gives CDR1 SGHRS, CDR2 YFSETQ. The CDR3 here is CASSHEAGLETQYF. Written as DNA, the CDR3 is TGCGCCAGCAGCCACGAGGCCGGGTTGGAGACCCAGTACTTC.